This T cell receptor beta chain stems from a study of blood T cell repertoires in COVID-19. In the study overall: Sources were T cells, B-cell-depleted T cells, or PBMCs; the material itself was cDNA or gDNA.

The repertoire was sequenced with immunoSEQ multiplex PCR; TCRdb's copy has only in-frame clones and lacks some. The table has approximately 170,000 clones, around nine tenths seen once. The CDR3 contains 16 residues. V dropped 5 bases and J dropped 5; count of bases not matched to a gene: 9. CDR1 SGHTA and CDR2 FQGNSA come from the germline V gene. The sequencing sample was made of peripheral blood. The V and J genes are TRBV7-2 and TRBJ1-3; 10 bases line up with TRBD1. The sequence was obtained from a man aged 55 to 70 with active or convalescent COVID-19. The CDR3 here is CASSQTTGGGRNTIYF. The CDR3 DNA reads as TGTGCCAGCAGCCAAACGACAGGGGGCGGGAGAAACACCATATATTTT.